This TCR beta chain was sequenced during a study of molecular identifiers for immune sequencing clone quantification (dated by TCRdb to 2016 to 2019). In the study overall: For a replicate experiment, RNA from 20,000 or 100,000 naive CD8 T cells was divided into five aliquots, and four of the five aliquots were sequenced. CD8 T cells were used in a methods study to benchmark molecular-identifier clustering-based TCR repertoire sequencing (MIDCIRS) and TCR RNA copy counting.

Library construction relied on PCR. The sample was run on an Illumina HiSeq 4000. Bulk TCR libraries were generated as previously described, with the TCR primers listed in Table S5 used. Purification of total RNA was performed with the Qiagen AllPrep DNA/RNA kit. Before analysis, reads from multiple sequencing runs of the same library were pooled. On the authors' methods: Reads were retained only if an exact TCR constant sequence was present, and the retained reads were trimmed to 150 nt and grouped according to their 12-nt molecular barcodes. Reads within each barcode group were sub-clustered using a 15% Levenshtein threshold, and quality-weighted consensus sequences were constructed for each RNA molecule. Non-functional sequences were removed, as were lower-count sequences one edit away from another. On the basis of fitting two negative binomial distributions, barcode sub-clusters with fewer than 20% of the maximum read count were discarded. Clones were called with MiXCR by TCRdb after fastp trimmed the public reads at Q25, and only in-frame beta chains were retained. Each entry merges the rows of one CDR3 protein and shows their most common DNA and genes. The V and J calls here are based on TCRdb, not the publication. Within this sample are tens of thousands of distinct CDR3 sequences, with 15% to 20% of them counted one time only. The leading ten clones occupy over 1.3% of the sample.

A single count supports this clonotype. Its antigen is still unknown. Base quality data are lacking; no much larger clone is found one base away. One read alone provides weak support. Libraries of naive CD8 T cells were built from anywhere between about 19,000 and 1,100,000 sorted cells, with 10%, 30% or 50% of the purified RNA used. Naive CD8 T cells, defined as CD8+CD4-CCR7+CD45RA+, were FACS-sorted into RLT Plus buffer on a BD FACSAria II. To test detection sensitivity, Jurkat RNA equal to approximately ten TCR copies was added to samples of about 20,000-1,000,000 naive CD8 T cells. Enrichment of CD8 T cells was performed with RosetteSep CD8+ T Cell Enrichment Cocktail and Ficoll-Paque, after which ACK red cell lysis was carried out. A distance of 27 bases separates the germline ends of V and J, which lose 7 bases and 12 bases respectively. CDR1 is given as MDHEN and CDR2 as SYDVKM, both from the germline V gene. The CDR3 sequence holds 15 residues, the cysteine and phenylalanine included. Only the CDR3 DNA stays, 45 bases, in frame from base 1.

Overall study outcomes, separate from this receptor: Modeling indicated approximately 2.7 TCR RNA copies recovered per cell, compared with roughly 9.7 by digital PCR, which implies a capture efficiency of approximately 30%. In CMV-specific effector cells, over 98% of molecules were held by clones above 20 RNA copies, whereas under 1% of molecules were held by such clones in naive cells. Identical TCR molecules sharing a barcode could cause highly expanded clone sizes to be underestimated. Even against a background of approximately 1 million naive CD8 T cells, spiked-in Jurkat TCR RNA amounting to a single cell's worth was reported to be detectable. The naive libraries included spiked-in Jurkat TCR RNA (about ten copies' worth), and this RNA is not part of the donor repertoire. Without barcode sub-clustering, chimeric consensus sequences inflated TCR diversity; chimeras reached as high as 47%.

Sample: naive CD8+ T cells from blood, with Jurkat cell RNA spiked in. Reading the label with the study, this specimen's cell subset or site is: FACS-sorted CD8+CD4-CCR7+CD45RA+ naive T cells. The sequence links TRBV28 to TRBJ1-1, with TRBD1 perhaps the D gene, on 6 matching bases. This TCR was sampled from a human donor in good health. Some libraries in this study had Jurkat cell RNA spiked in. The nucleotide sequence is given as TGTGCCAGCACATTCCCCCGGACAGAGAACACTGGATCTTTCTTT. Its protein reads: CASTFPRTENTGSFF.